This T cell receptor (beta chain) was recorded in a study of technical replicates of blood from a few donors. Libraries were prepared by immunoSEQ multiplex PCR; TCRdb keeps only in-frame clonotypes and omits some of them. The top ten hold under 0.4% of the sample, which has roughly 80,000 clones, around 94% seen once. The CDR3 runs to 15 residues. Per the germline V gene, CDR1 is SGHDT and CDR2 is YYEEEE. Trimming took 5 bases from V and 6 from J, leaving 19 bases between them. The gene calls are TRBV5-6 and TRBJ2-3; no clear D gene. The clonotype was recovered from a human donor in good health. The sequencing sample was made of T cells isolated from PBMCs. The CDR3 DNA sequence: TGTGCCAGCAGATCTGGTGGGTGGGCCCGCGATACGCAGTATTTT. Translating it yields CASRSGGWARDTQYF.